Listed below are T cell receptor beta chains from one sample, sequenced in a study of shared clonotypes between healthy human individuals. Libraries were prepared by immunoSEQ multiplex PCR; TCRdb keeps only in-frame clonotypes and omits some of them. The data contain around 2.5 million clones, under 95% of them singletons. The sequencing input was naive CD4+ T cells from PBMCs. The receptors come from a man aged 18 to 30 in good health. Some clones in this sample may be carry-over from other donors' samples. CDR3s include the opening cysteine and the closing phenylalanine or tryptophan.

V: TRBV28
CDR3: CAAVPLPGQGGEQYF

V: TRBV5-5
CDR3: CASSLAGLPQHF

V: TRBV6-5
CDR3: CASSYGTSQGDEQFF

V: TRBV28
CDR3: CASSTVAGVDTQYF

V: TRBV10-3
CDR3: CATSAAGTGENTIYF

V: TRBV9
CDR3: CASSIYPGNTIYF

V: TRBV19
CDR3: CASSSYTNTEAFF

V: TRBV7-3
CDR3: CASSLMARVGETQYF

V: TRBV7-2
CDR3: CASSLGPDTQYF

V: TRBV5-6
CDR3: CASSPGPGGGYTF

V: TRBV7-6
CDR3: CASTKAGSSGETQYF

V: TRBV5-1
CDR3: CASSLAVGEKSYEQYF

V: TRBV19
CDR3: CASSIAIYSNQPQHF

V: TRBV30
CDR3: CALNRELNTGELFF

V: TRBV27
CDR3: CASSLRGLGTDTQYF

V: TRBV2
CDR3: CASSEDAVVDYTF

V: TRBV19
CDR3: CASSIGRPNTEAFF

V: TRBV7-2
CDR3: CASTREGDTQYF

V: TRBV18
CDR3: CASSPDRGNQPQHF